This entry is about one T cell receptor beta chain. No antigen is known for it. Sequenced by immunoSEQ multiplex PCR; TCRdb stores in-frame clones only, minus some. The sample gives some 3,900 clones, 65% to 85% of which show up once; roughly 8.9% is in the top ten. H&E slides confirmed each diagnosis, reviewed by two pathologists independently. CDR1 is KGHSH, CDR2 LQKENI, per germline. This CDR3 contains 16 residues. V trimming: 1 base; J trimming: 5 bases; junction bases outside the gene matches: 9. This entry comes from a study of immune evolution from preneoplasia to lung adenocarcinoma. Regarding the study as a whole: From normal lung to invasive adenocarcinoma, top clone frequencies appeared to decrease. Later-stage lesions appeared to have more T cells, more diversity, less clonality.

This TCR derives from a person aged 65-85 years with lung adenocarcinoma. The rearrangement joins TRBV18 to TRBJ2-5; 8 nucleotides match TRBD1. Sequencing used FFPE adjacent normal lung tissue. The CDR3 nucleotides read TGTGCCAGCTCACCACGGACCAGGGGGCTCGGGGAGACCCAGTACTTC. This encodes CASSPRTRGLGETQYF.